Shown below are 17 T cell receptor beta chains from a single sample sequenced in a study of cytomegalovirus exposure and HLA in healthy donors. With 60 Vbeta and 13 Jbeta primers, the PCR was carried out. Assay used: immunoSEQ multiplex PCR; TCRdb lists only in-frame clones, some missing. The data show 100,000 to 140,000 clones, around three quarters seen once. The specimen was PBMCs. The receptors come from a man aged 30-40 years in good health and CMV-seronegative.

This clone appeared a few times. The gene calls are TRBV30 and TRBJ1-6; D is possibly TRBD1 (6 bases). V lost 5 bases, J lost 6 bases, and 11 bases lay in between. CDR1 is GTSNPN and CDR2 is SVGIG in the germline V gene (reference sequence). CDR3 size: 13 residues. This CDR3 is CAWVEQGNSPLHF. The CDR3 DNA follows: TGTGCCTGGGTAGAACAGGGTAATTCACCCCTCCACTTT.

This clone is a singleton in its sample. The chain has TRBV7-3 and TRBJ2-1, with a weak D call TRBD2 (5 bases). Germline CDR1 is SGHTA and CDR2 is FQGTGA. V gave up 4 bases and J gave up 4 bases, with 14 bases separating them. The CDR3 sequence is 15 residues long. The DNA of the CDR3 is TGTGCCAGCAGCTCCACGCCGGGAATTTACAATGAGCAGTTCTTC. Amino acids: CASSSTPGIYNEQFF.

The chain joins TRBV27 to TRBJ2-7, with 8 positions matching TRBD2. CDR1 is MNHEY and CDR2 is SMNVEV in the germline V gene (reference sequence). The V gene end was trimmed by 5 bases and the J gene end by 12 bases; junction bases not matched to a gene: 9. The CDR3 extends over 12 amino acids. The CDR3, as DNA: TGTGCCAGCAGTGCGGGGGGCTACGAGTGGTACTTC. This codes for CASSAGGYEWYF.

V and J are TRBV27 and TRBJ1-5, with a possible D match to TRBD1 (6 bases). The CDR3 sequence is 18 residues long. CDR1 MNHEY and CDR2 SMNVEV come from the germline V gene (reference sequence). V shed 0 bases and J shed 2 bases, with 17 bases lying between them. In DNA, the CDR3 is TGTGCCAGCAGTTTATCGCGCGGGGTAGGGGGGGGCAATCAGCCCCAGCATTTT. It yields the protein CASSLSRGVGGGNQPQHF.

The chain uses TRBV25-1 and TRBJ2-7, with 9 positions matching TRBD1. Per germline, CDR1 MGHDK and CDR2 SYGVNS. The ends lost 6 bases at V and 2 bases at J; junction bases unmatched: 2. CDR3 length equals 13 residues. The CDR3 loop is CASRQGAAYEQYF. The CDR3 DNA sequence: TGTGCCAGCAGACAGGGGGCGGCCTACGAGCAGTACTTC.

This chain links TRBV5-1 with TRBJ2-7; 9 bases map to TRBD2. V shed 0 bases, J shed 3 bases, and the junction held 4 bases outside the gene matches. This CDR3 is 15 amino acids long. Per the germline V gene, CDR1 is SGHRS and CDR2 is YFSETQ. In nucleotides, the CDR3 is TGCGCCAGCAGCTTGGGACTAGCGGAAGTCTACGAGCAGTACTTC. Its translation: CASSLGLAEVYEQYF. Variable domain in full (rest from reference TRBV5-1 and TRBJ2-7): KAGVTQTPRYLIKTRGQQVTLSCSPISGHRSVSWYQQTPGQGLQFLFEYFSETQRNKGNFPGRFSGRQFSNSRSEMNVSTLELGDSALYLCASSLGLAEVYEQYFGPGTRLTVT.

A single count supports this clone. The chain is built from TRBV5-1 and TRBJ2-1, with 12 bases lining up with TRBD2. The germline V gene encodes CDR1 SGHRS and CDR2 YFSETQ. With 4 bases clipped from V and 2 bases from J, the junction kept 7 bases outside the gene matches. CDR3 length: 17 amino acids. CDR3 sequence reads: CASSETSGSATYNEQFF. CDR3 in DNA: TGCGCCAGCAGCGAGACTAGCGGGAGTGCTACCTACAATGAGCAGTTCTTC. The variable domain in full, with the rest retrieved from reference TRBV5-1 and TRBJ2-1, is KAGVTQTPRYLIKTRGQQVTLSCSPISGHRSVSWYQQTPGQGLQFLFEYFSETQRNKGNFPGRFSGRQFSNSRSEMNVSTLELGDSALYLCASSETSGSATYNEQFFGPGTRLTVL.

The rearrangement links TRBV5-1 to TRBJ2-3; D uncertain. This CDR3 contains 15 residues. The germline CDR1 and CDR2 sequences are SGHRS and YFSETQ. The V and J ends lost 0 bases and 2 bases respectively, with 10 bases between them. CDR3 sequence (DNA): TGCGCCAGCAGCTTGGCAGGCTCCCCCACAGATACGCAGTATTTT. Its protein is CASSLAGSPTDTQYF.

The chain carries TRBV29-1 and TRBJ2-5; tentatively, D is TRBD2 (6 bases). The CDR3 consists of 14 residues. The V gene lost 1 base and the J gene lost 1 base, with 10 bases spanning the gap. Per germline, CDR1 SQVTM and CDR2 ANQGSEA. The DNA of the CDR3 is TGCAGCGTTGAAGGTCGGGGACTCCAAGAGACCCAGTACTTC. This codes for CSVEGRGLQETQYF. Complete variable domain (other parts from reference TRBV29-1 and TRBJ2-5): SAVISQKPSRDICQRGTSLTIQCQVDSQVTMMFWYRQQPGQSLTLIATANQGSEATYESGFVIDKFPISRPNLTFSTLTVSNMSPEDSSIYLCSVEGRGLQETQYFGPGTRLLVL.

The V call is TRBV19, the J call TRBJ2-2; TRBD2 is a possible D gene (5 bases). The CDR3 is 15 amino acids. The V gene lost 9 bases and the J gene lost 0 bases, with 14 bases spanning the gap. CDR1 and CDR2 from the germline V gene are LNHDA and SQIVND (reference sequence). The chain's CDR3 is CASEPRAPNTGELFF. CDR3 nucleotide sequence: TGTGCCAGCGAGCCGAGGGCGCCGAACACCGGGGAGCTGTTTTTT. Using reference TRBV19 and TRBJ2-2 for the parts outside the CDR3, the full variable domain is DGGITQSPKYLFRKEGQNVTLSCEQNLNHDAMYWYRQDPGQGLRLIYYSQIVNDFQKGDIAEGYSVSREKKESFPLTVTSAQKNPTAFYLCASEPRAPNTGELFFGEGSRLTVL.

The chain is built from TRBV7-9 and TRBJ1-4; D is unclear. This CDR3 is built from 15 residues. Germline loops: CDR1 SEHNR, CDR2 FQNEAQ (reference sequence). Deletions cut 2 bases from V and 3 bases from J, with 10 bases between. The CDR3 DNA follows: TGTGCCAGCAGCTTATTAGGAACAGCTAATGAAAAACTGTTTTTT. This codes for CASSLLGTANEKLFF.

This rearrangement joins TRBV28 to TRBJ2-7; tentatively, D is TRBD2 (5 bases). The length of the CDR3 is 16 residues. Germline V gene sequence: CDR1 MDHEN, CDR2 SYDVKM. V gave up 5 bases and J gave up 0 bases, with 17 bases separating them. This CDR3 reads CASSTLGVATSYEQYF. The CDR3 DNA sequence: TGTGCCAGCAGTACCCTCGGGGTAGCGACCTCCTACGAGCAGTACTTC.

V is TRBV11-3 and J is TRBJ2-7; TRBD2 is a possible D gene (5 bases). Per germline, CDR1 SGHNT and CDR2 YENEEA. The V end was cut by 0 bases, the J end by 3 bases, with 15 bases between. The CDR3 is 16 residues long. CDR3 in amino acids: CASSLEKGGGNYEQYF. In nucleotides, the CDR3 is TGTGCCAGCAGCTTAGAAAAGGGCGGAGGAAACTACGAGCAGTACTTC.

The chain's CDR3 is CASSYFAGGQETQYF. Here the CDR3 DNA reads TGTGCCAGCAGTTACTTTGCGGGAGGGCAAGAGACCCAGTACTTC. The V call is TRBV6-5, the J call TRBJ2-5; 9 bases are shared with TRBD2. CDR3 length: 15 amino acids. J lost 2 bases, V lost 1 base, and 2 bases had no gene match. Germline V gives CDR1 MNHEY, CDR2 SVGAGI.

This clone was seen just once. Here the CDR3 reads CAISESRQGIDSPLHF. The CDR3, as DNA: TGTGCCATCAGTGAGTCTAGACAGGGTATCGATTCACCCCTCCACTTT. The chain couples TRBV10-3 to TRBJ1-6, with 7 bases identical to TRBD1. The germline gives CDR1 ENHRY, CDR2 SYGVKD. The length of the CDR3 is 16 residues. Trimming at V came to 0 bases and at J to 8 bases, leaving 7 bases not matched to a gene.

The J gene is TRBJ1-4, the V gene TRBV10-3; D call uncertain. Germline assignment: CDR1 ENHRY and CDR2 SYGVKD. Trimming removed 4 bases at V and 7 bases at J, with 7 bases between. The CDR3 loop spans 12 amino acids. The CDR3 DNA is TGTGCCATCAGTGGGGCAGGTGAAAAACTGTTTTTT. Protein sequence: CAISGAGEKLFF.

This clone was seen many times. The V and J genes are TRBV5-1 and TRBJ1-1; D perhaps matches TRBD1 (5 bases). Germline V gene lookup returns CDR1 SGHRS and CDR2 YFSETQ. Trimming removed 0 bases from V and 1 base from J, with 13 bases in between. CDR3 length: 16 amino acids. CDR3 region: CASSLEIRQSNTEAFF. CDR3 coding DNA: TGCGCCAGCAGCTTGGAGATCCGACAGTCGAACACTGAAGCTTTCTTT.